These 27 T cell receptor beta chains originate from one sample sequenced in a study of CD8+ T cells in alopecia areata. cDNA reverse transcribed from extracted RNA served as the sequencing template. Assay: immunoSEQ multiplex PCR; the TCRdb copy retains only in-frame clones and omits some. Of about 150,000 clones listed, roughly 44% are singletons. Sequencing used CD4+ T cells sorted from blood. The source of these receptors is a human donor with alopecia areata.

This sequence joins TRBV7-9 and TRBJ2-7; 8 bases agree with TRBD2. CDR1 is SEHNR, CDR2 FQNEAQ, per germline (reference sequence). Trimming cost V 0 bases and J 7 bases; bases outside gene matches: 5. This CDR3 contains 14 residues. The DNA for the CDR3 is TGTGCCAGCAGCTTAGCAGCGGGAGTGGGTGAGCAGTACTTC. Its translation: CASSLAAGVGEQYF.

This sequence joins TRBV11-2 and TRBJ1-4; TRBD1 might be the D (5 bases). Germline loops: CDR1 SGHAT, CDR2 FQNNGV. The CDR3 sequence is 15 residues long. V gave up 3 bases and J gave up 8 bases, with 16 bases separating them. CDR3 sequence reads: CASSFSRGTMEKLFF. CDR3 in DNA: TGTGCCAGCAGCTTCAGTCGCGGGACTATGGAAAAACTGTTTTTT. Supplemented by reference TRBV11-2 and TRBJ1-4, the full variable domain reads EAGVAQSPRYKIIEKRQSVAFWCNPISGHATLYWYQQILGQGPKLLIQFQNNGVVDDSQLPKDRFSAERLKGVDSTLKIQPAKLEDSAVYLCASSFSRGTMEKLFFGSGTQLSVL.

There are a few counts of this clone. The chain links TRBV7-2 to TRBJ1-2; the D is unclear. Germline V gives CDR1 SGHTA, CDR2 FQGNSA. V was trimmed by 2 bases and J by 4 bases, leaving 11 bases between them. There are 14 residues in the CDR3. CDR3 in DNA: TGTGCCAGCAGCTTATTGGGAAGAGGCTATGGCTACACCTTC. Translating it yields CASSLLGRGYGYTF.

The count of this clone is one. This chain connects TRBV27 to TRBJ2-7; a possible D gene is TRBD1 (6 bases). V gave up 5 bases and J gave up 2 bases, with 10 bases separating them. Germline V CDR1 and CDR2: MNHEY, SMNVEV (reference sequence). This CDR3 contains 13 residues. The CDR3 DNA sequence: TGTGCCAGCAGTCACCCAGGGGCCTACGAGCAGTACTTC. Translating gives CASSHPGAYEQYF.

The chain joins TRBV7-2 to TRBJ2-5, with D maybe TRBD2 (5 bases). This CDR3 is built from 13 residues. The V end was cut by 4 bases, the J end by 5 bases, with 11 bases between. From germline, CDR1 is SGHTA and CDR2 FQGNSA. CDR3 nucleotides: TGTGCCAGCAGCTCCTCACCGGGGGAGACCCAGTACTTC. Translated, it gives CASSSSPGETQYF.

The chain links TRBV28 to TRBJ1-2, with D unresolved. CDR1 is MDHEN, CDR2 SYDVKM, per germline. V was pared by 7 bases and J by 4 bases, with 16 bases between. The CDR3 length is 14 residues. The CDR3 sequence is CASTWSGGSYGYTF. As DNA, the CDR3 is TGTGCCAGCACGTGGTCCGGAGGTTCCTATGGCTACACCTTC.

Comments on this clone: This sample also contains other DNA sequences that code for the same CDR3. This rearrangement joins TRBV29-1 to TRBJ2-5; D is ambiguous. V shed 6 bases and J shed 2 bases, with 4 bases lying between them. The CDR3 spans 10 residues. CDR1 and CDR2 (germline): SQVTM, ANQGSEA. This chain's CDR3 is CSVAQETQYF. Here the CDR3 DNA reads TGCAGCGTGGCGCAAGAGACCCAGTACTTC.

This clone was counted a few times. This specimen includes other DNA sequences encoding the same CDR3. The gene calls are TRBV20-1 and TRBJ2-5; no firm D call. The CDR3 length is 10 residues. Germline CDR1 reads DFQATT; CDR2 reads SNEGSKA (reference sequence). V lost 5 bases and J lost 2, with 3 bases in between. Here the CDR3 reads CSARQETQYF. For the CDR3, the DNA is TGCAGTGCTCGACAAGAGACCCAGTACTTC.

The table lists this clone with a few counts. The rearrangement links TRBV7-9 to TRBJ2-5; TRBD2 aligns across 10 bases. V shed 3 bases, J shed 7 bases, and the junction held 8 bases outside the gene matches. Germline-derived CDR1 and CDR2 are SEHNR and FQNEAQ (reference sequence). This CDR3 spans 15 amino acids. For the CDR3, the DNA is TGTGCCAGCAGCTTGGCTAGCGGGAGTACGGCGACCCAGTACTTC. As protein: CASSLASGSTATQYF.

The chain links TRBV15 to TRBJ1-5; the match to TRBD1 covers 9 bases. CDR1 is LNHNV, CDR2 YYDKDF, per germline (reference sequence). Trimming removed 2 bases from V and 2 bases from J; junction bases left unmatched: 4. The CDR3 is 16 amino acids. The CDR3 loop reads CATSRRTGDGNQPQHF. DNA of the CDR3: TGTGCCACCAGCAGACGGACAGGGGACGGCAATCAGCCCCAGCATTTT. The full variable domain, in which reference TRBV15 and TRBJ1-5 provide the parts outside the CDR3, is DAMVIQNPRYQVTQFGKPVTLSCSQTLNHNVMYWYQQKSSQAPKLLFHYYDKDFNNEADTPDNFQSRRPNTSFCFLDIRSPGLGDTAMYLCATSRRTGDGNQPQHFGDGTRLSIL.

CDR3: CASSKTGDGETQYF. The DNA of the CDR3 is TGTGCCAGCAGCAAGACAGGGGACGGCGAGACCCAGTACTTC. The chain carries TRBV5-4 and TRBJ2-5; 8 bases align to TRBD1. This CDR3 region has 14 residues. V shed 4 bases, J shed 5 bases, and the junction held 7 bases outside the gene matches. Germline V gene data show CDR1 as SGHNT and CDR2 as YYREEE (reference sequence).

A few counts support this clone. This chain connects TRBV27 to TRBJ2-7, with a tentative D call TRBD2 (5 bases). V was cut by 5 bases and J by 3 bases, with 14 bases left in between. CDR3 length: 14 amino acids. CDR1 and CDR2 (germline): MNHEY, SMNVEV (reference sequence). The CDR3: CASSPASGGYEQYF. The CDR3 DNA reads TGTGCCAGCAGTCCCGCGAGCGGCGGCTACGAGCAGTACTTC.

This clone was recorded a few times. The chain is built from TRBV4-1 and TRBJ1-1; a weak D match, TRBD1 (6 bases). Germline V gives CDR1 MGHRA, CDR2 YSYEKL. V shed 0 bases and J shed 11 bases, with 13 bases lying between them. The CDR3 has 13 residues. The CDR3 region is CASSQDEQGTAFF. CDR3 nucleotides: TGCGCCAGCAGCCAAGATGAACAGGGTACGGCTTTCTTT.

A few counts support this clone. The chain recombines TRBV18 with TRBJ2-5; no firm D call. Germline CDR1 reads KGHSH; CDR2 reads LQKENI. The CDR3 is 16 residues long. The ends were cut back, 0 bases at V and 5 bases at J, with 16 bases in the middle. The CDR3 loop reads CASSPPKGPTWETQYF. DNA for the CDR3: TGTGCCAGCTCACCACCAAAGGGCCCCACCTGGGAGACCCAGTACTTC. Variable domain in full (rest from reference TRBV18 and TRBJ2-5): NAGVMQNPRHLVRRRGQEARLRCSPMKGHSHVYWYRQLPEEGLKFMVYLQKENIIDESGMPKERFSAEFPKEGPSILRIQQVVRGDSAAYFCASSPPKGPTWETQYFGPGTRLLVL.

The chain combines TRBV20-1 with TRBJ2-7, with D perhaps matching TRBD1 (5 bases). Germline CDR1 and CDR2: DFQATT and SNEGSKA (reference sequence). The CDR3 has 11 amino acids. The DNA of the CDR3 is TGCAGCGCACTTGGTCCGGACAAGCAGTACTTC. Its protein product is CSALGPDKQYF.

This clone showed up many times. Germline is not matched at one junction end, which may reflect a read error. This chain uses TRBV7-9 with TRBJ1-2, with 12 bases that match TRBD1. The germline gives CDR1 SEHNR, CDR2 FQNEAQ (reference sequence). The CDR3 consists of 12 residues. As DNA, the CDR3 is TGTGCCAGCAGTCCCGGGACAGGGGGCTTCACCTTC. Translating it yields CASSPGTGGFTF.

This clone was seen more than once but under ten times. The rearrangement links TRBV2 to TRBJ2-1; the D is unclear. The germline V gene encodes CDR1 SNHLY and CDR2 FYNNEI. Trimming pared 5 bases from V and 10 bases from J, leaving 12 bases between. CDR3 size: 12 residues. The CDR3, as DNA: TGTGCCAGCAGTCCTCGGACGCGGGAGCAGTTCTTC. Translated: CASSPRTREQFF. The entire variable domain, with the rest obtained from reference TRBV2 and TRBJ2-1, is as follows: EPEVTQTPSHQVTQMGQEVILRCVPISNHLYFYWYRQILGQKVEFLVSFYNNEISEKSEIFDDQFSVERPDGSNFTLKIRSTKLEDSAMYFCASSPRTREQFFGPGTRLTVL.

This clone was seen only a few times. The V and J genes are TRBV29-1 and TRBJ1-4; D unclear. CDR3 length: 11 amino acids. Trimming took 8 bases from V and 0 from J, leaving 4 bases between them. CDR1 SQVTM and CDR2 ANQGSEA come from the germline V gene. The CDR3 nucleotides are TGCAGCACCTCAACTAATGAAAAACTGTTTTTT. Residues: CSTSTNEKLFF.

V is TRBV29-1 and J is TRBJ2-3, with D maybe TRBD2 (5 bases). This CDR3 spans 15 amino acids. CDR1 SQVTM and CDR2 ANQGSEA come from the germline V gene. The V and J ends lost 5 bases and 0 bases respectively, with 15 bases between them. The chain's CDR3 is CSVSGLGTSTDTQYF. DNA for the CDR3: TGCAGCGTTAGCGGCCTGGGTACTAGCACAGATACGCAGTATTTT.

The V and J genes are TRBV9 and TRBJ2-1; a weak D match, TRBD2 (5 bases). V was trimmed by 0 bases and J by 2 bases, leaving 12 bases between them. There are 16 residues in the CDR3. In germline, CDR1 is SGDLS, CDR2 YYNGEE. Here the CDR3 DNA reads TGTGCCAGCAGCGTAGCTTCGGGAAGCGCCTACAATGAGCAGTTCTTC. Encoded protein: CASSVASGSAYNEQFF.

This clone appeared a few times. CDR3 coding DNA: TGCGCCAGCAGCCAAGAGCCCCCGGCCCGCACAGATACGCAGTATTTT. Protein product: CASSQEPPARTDTQYF. The rearrangement uses TRBV4-1 and TRBJ2-3; D ambiguous. Germline loops: CDR1 MGHRA, CDR2 YSYEKL. The CDR3 extends over 16 amino acids. Trimming stripped 0 bases from V and 1 base from J, with 11 bases between.

The table lists this clone with a few counts. CDR3 protein: CAWSVPPGTSNQPQHF. In DNA, the CDR3 is TGTGCCTGGAGTGTACCCCCGGGGACGTCGAATCAGCCCCAGCATTTT. The J gene is TRBJ1-5, the V gene TRBV30, with D perhaps matching TRBD1 (5 bases). The germline gives CDR1 GTSNPN, CDR2 SVGIG (reference sequence). This CDR3 has 16 amino acids. The V end lost 0 bases, the J end lost 4 bases, and 16 bases lay between the germline ends. The full variable domain, its missing parts supplied by reference TRBV30 and TRBJ1-5, is SQTIHQWPATLVQPVGSPLSLECTVEGTSNPNLYWYRQAAGRGLQLLFYSVGIGQISSEVPQNLSASRPQDRQFILSSKKLLLSDSGFYLCAWSVPPGTSNQPQHFGDGTRLSIL.

This clone was counted only a few times. V is TRBV28 and J is TRBJ2-7, with 10 bases that match TRBD1. Germline CDR1 reads MDHEN; CDR2 reads SYDVKM. The V segment lost 10 bases and the J segment 3 bases; nucleotides outside the gene matches: 9. This CDR3 comprises 14 residues. CDR3 loop: CATNRQGAHYEQYF. The DNA for the CDR3 is TGTGCCACCAACCGACAGGGGGCTCACTACGAGCAGTACTTC. Supplemented by reference TRBV28 and TRBJ2-7, the full variable domain reads DVKVTQSSRYLVKRTGEKVFLECVQDMDHENMFWYRQDPGLGLRLIYFSYDVKMKEKGDIPEGYSVSREKKERFSLILESASTNQTSMYLCATNRQGAHYEQYFGPGTRLTVT.

This chain connects TRBV25-1 to TRBJ2-1; possible D gene TRBD2, 5 bases. Germline values: CDR1 MGHDK, CDR2 SYGVNS. The CDR3 runs 13 residues. The germline V and J ends were trimmed by 6 bases and 1 base, with 7 bases remaining between them. In DNA, the CDR3 is TGTGCCAGCAGGCGGGCATCCTACAATGAGCAGTTCTTC. The encoded protein is CASRRASYNEQFF.

This clone was observed a few times. V gene TRBV29-1 combines with J gene TRBJ2-3, with unresolved D. The CDR3 runs 14 residues. CDR1 and CDR2 (germline): SQVTM, ANQGSEA. V shed 8 bases and J shed 1 base, with 16 bases lying between them. Here the CDR3 DNA reads TGCAGCCTTGTGGGCAGCTTAGGCACAGATACGCAGTATTTT. Translation: CSLVGSLGTDTQYF.

This sequence joins TRBV4-2 and TRBJ2-3, with TRBD2 as a possible D gene (6 bases). V was clipped by 1 base and J by 5 bases, with 19 bases between them. CDR3 length: 17 amino acids. The V gene's germline CDR1 is LGHNA and CDR2 YNFKEQ. CDR3 in DNA: TGTGCCAGCAGCCAAGGCCGGGTCGGGAGTGGGATAGATACGCAGTATTTT. It translates to CASSQGRVGSGIDTQYF.

The V gene is TRBV10-3, the J gene TRBJ2-7, with D unclear. The CDR3 sequence is 13 residues long. Germline loops: CDR1 ENHRY, CDR2 SYGVKD. The germline V and J ends were trimmed by 0 bases and 4 bases, with 7 bases remaining between them. CDR3 sequence reads: CAISESGLYEQYF. The CDR3 DNA follows: TGTGCCATCAGTGAGTCAGGGCTTTACGAGCAGTACTTC.